Listed here are 26 T cell receptor beta chains from one sample, sequenced in a study of blood T cell repertoires in COVID-19. Produced via immunoSEQ multiplex PCR; TCRdb's table is partial and in-frame only. Of roughly 160,000 clones listed, approximately 79% are singletons. Sequenced material: PBMCs or T cells enriched from blood (not recorded which). The receptors originated from a woman in her 70s in a cohort exposed to, infected with or recovered from COVID-19 (not recorded which).

The chain is built from TRBV5-1 and TRBJ1-1, with D possibly being TRBD1 (6 bases). Trimming cost V 4 bases and J 1 base, with 8 bases left between them. This CDR3 contains 13 residues. From germline, CDR1 is SGHRS and CDR2 YFSETQ. CDR3 coding DNA: TGCGCCAGCAGCCGAGGGGGGAACACTGAAGCTTTCTTT. Protein product: CASSRGGNTEAFF. Combining the CDR3 with reference TRBV5-1 and TRBJ1-1 gives the whole variable domain KAGVTQTPRYLIKTRGQQVTLSCSPISGHRSVSWYQQTPGQGLQFLFEYFSETQRNKGNFPGRFSGRQFSNSRSEMNVSTLELGDSALYLCASSRGGNTEAFFGQGTRLTVV.

The rearrangement uses TRBV4-3 and TRBJ2-2, with D perhaps TRBD2 (6 bases). V lost 1 base to trimming and J lost 7 bases, with 10 bases between them. This CDR3 region has 14 residues. Germline V gene data show CDR1 as LGHNA and CDR2 as YSLEER. The CDR3 DNA reads as TGCGCCAGCAGCCAAGTCGGAGGGGTCGGGGAGCTGTTTTTT. Protein product: CASSQVGGVGELFF.

The V gene is TRBV3-1 (or the pseudogene TRBV3-2), the J gene TRBJ2-1; 7 nucleotides line up with TRBD1. Germline assignment: CDR1 LGHDT and CDR2 YNNKEL (reference sequence). The CDR3 length is 14 residues. Unmatched junction bases numbered 8, after V lost 4 bases and J lost 8 bases. The CDR3, as DNA: TGTGCCAGCAGCCCGCAACAGGGGCGGGATGAGCAGTTCTTC. This sequence encodes CASSPQQGRDEQFF.

The CDR3 loop is CASSYGGRGYEQFF. CDR3 in DNA: TGTGCCAGCAGTTACGGCGGGAGGGGCTATGAGCAGTTCTTC. The chain uses TRBV6-2 or TRBV6-3 and TRBJ2-1, with TRBD2 matching 9 bases. With V trimmed by 2 bases and J by 8 bases, 4 bases remained unmatched. This CDR3 spans 14 amino acids. The germline gives CDR1 MNHEY, CDR2 SVGEGT.

The chain recombines TRBV18 with TRBJ1-6; perhaps TRBD1 as D (6 bases). Germline CDR1 KGHSH, CDR2 LQKENI. This CDR3 comprises 15 residues. V was clipped by 4 bases and J by 6 bases, with 13 bases between them. The CDR3 here is CASSLSTGINSPLHF. In DNA form, the CDR3 reads TGTGCCAGCTCACTATCAACAGGGATTAATTCACCCCTCCACTTT.

V and J are TRBV5-1 and TRBJ2-1; possibly TRBD2 for D (6 bases). There are 16 residues in the CDR3. Deletions cut 4 bases from V and 6 bases from J, with 20 bases between. Germline loops: CDR1 SGHRS, CDR2 YFSETQ. CDR3 protein: CASSGGALSRGNEQFF. The CDR3 DNA reads TGCGCCAGCAGCGGCGGGGCGCTTTCGAGGGGCAATGAGCAGTTCTTC.

V is TRBV4-3 and J is TRBJ2-1; no clear D. The CDR3 runs 13 residues. Germline V gives CDR1 LGHNA, CDR2 YSLEER. V lost 4 bases to trimming and J lost 1 base, with 5 bases between them. CDR3: CASSPGSYNEQFF. CDR3 in DNA: TGCGCCAGCAGCCCCGGTTCCTACAATGAGCAGTTCTTC.

V and J are TRBV4-3 and TRBJ2-1; D may be TRBD1 (5 bases). Germline V gene data show CDR1 as LGHNA and CDR2 as YSLEER. The CDR3 is 14 residues long. V lost 1 base and J 10 bases, leaving 14 bases between the germline ends. The CDR3 here is CASSQGGSPNEQFF. CDR3 sequence (DNA): TGCGCCAGCAGCCAAGGGGGCTCCCCCAACGAGCAGTTCTTC.

The V and J genes are TRBV10-3 and TRBJ1-6; 11 nucleotides agree with TRBD1. The CDR3 is 15 amino acids. The V gene's germline CDR1 is ENHRY and CDR2 SYGVKD. Trimming cost V 6 bases and J 5 bases; bases outside gene matches: 3. The CDR3 region is CAIRGTGGDNSPLHF. The CDR3 nucleotides are TGTGCCATCAGAGGGACAGGGGGAGATAATTCACCCCTCCACTTT.

The sample holds a few counts of this clone. V gene TRBV7-2 combines with J gene TRBJ1-5, with D possibly being TRBD1 (6 bases). Trimming took 1 base from V and 7 from J, leaving 14 bases between them. CDR3 length: 15 amino acids. The germline CDR1 and CDR2 sequences are SGHTA and FQGNSA. CDR3 nucleotide sequence: TGTGCCAGCAGCTTAGTGTCTACAGGGATCCAGCCCCAGCATTTT. This translates into CASSLVSTGIQPQHF.

The chain recombines TRBV30 with TRBJ1-3, with D tentatively TRBD1 (5 bases). The CDR3 covers 13 residues. Germline CDR1 reads GTSNPN; CDR2 reads SVGIG (reference sequence). The V gene lost 1 base and the J gene lost 6 bases, with 10 bases spanning the gap. CDR3 loop: CAWSGAGLNTIYF. The CDR3 nucleotides read TGTGCCTGGAGTGGAGCAGGGTTAAACACCATATATTTT.

J is TRBJ1-5 and V is TRBV18; D might be TRBD1 (6 bases). Germline loops: CDR1 KGHSH, CDR2 LQKENI. V gave up 0 bases and J gave up 3 bases, with 12 bases separating them. The CDR3 runs to 16 residues. The CDR3 DNA sequence: TGTGCCAGCTCACCACCACAGGGAAGCTTCAATCAGCCCCAGCATTTT. Translating it yields CASSPPQGSFNQPQHF.

The genes are TRBV28 and TRBJ1-5, with 7 bases matching TRBD1. The CDR3 runs to 15 residues. Germline-derived CDR1 and CDR2 are MDHEN and SYDVKM. Trimming took 3 bases from V and 5 from J; bases not matched to a gene: 7. CDR3 sequence reads: CASSFRDRRYQPQHF. The CDR3 nucleotides are TGTGCCAGCAGTTTCCGGGACAGACGATATCAGCCCCAGCATTTT.

This clone was found a few times. Germline is not matched at one junction end, which may reflect a read error. The rearrangement joins TRBV7-7 to TRBJ1-1, with a weak D call TRBD1 (5 bases). Germline CDR1 reads SSHAT; CDR2 reads FNYEAQ (reference sequence). The CDR3 has 13 amino acids. CDR3 sequence reads: CASSLARGTEAFF. In nucleotides, the CDR3 is TGTGCTAGCAGCTTAGCGCGGGGGACTGAAGCTTTCTTT. Looking up the rest from reference TRBV7-7 and TRBJ1-1 gives the full variable domain: GAGVSQSPRYKVTKRGQDVTLRCDPISSHATLYWYQQALGQGPEFLTYFNYEAQPDKSGLPSDRFSAERPEGSISTLTIQRTEQRDSAMYRCASSLARGTEAFFGQGTRLTVV.

The CDR3 bases are TGTGCCACCAGCAGACCGGGACTTGATCTCTACGAGCAGTACTTC. Translated, it gives CATSRPGLDLYEQYF. The V gene is TRBV15, the J gene TRBJ2-7; perhaps TRBD2 as D (6 bases). The CDR3 has 15 amino acids. The germline V gene encodes CDR1 LNHNV and CDR2 YYDKDF (reference sequence). The V and J ends lost 2 bases and 3 bases respectively, with 14 bases between them.

The chain joins TRBV7-5 to TRBJ2-1; the D segment call TRBD2 is taken from the table without a DNA check. TRBV7-5 is given as a pseudogene. The CDR3 runs 16 residues. The CDR3 is CARSLEPGRANNEQFF. The CDR3 nucleotides are TGTGCCAGAAGCTTAGAGCCCGGGAGGGCCAACAATGAGCAGTTCTTC.

This chain uses TRBV5-6 with TRBJ2-3, with 7 bases aligning to TRBD2. The CDR3 is made up of 17 amino acids. CDR1 SGHDT and CDR2 YYEEEE come from the germline V gene. Trimming removed 0 bases from V and 0 bases from J; junction bases left unmatched: 7. In DNA, the CDR3 is TGTGCCAGCAGCTTGGTCTTGGCGGGACTAAGCACAGATACGCAGTATTTT. The encoded protein is CASSLVLAGLSTDTQYF. Combining the CDR3 with reference TRBV5-6 and TRBJ2-3 gives the whole variable domain DAGVTQSPTHLIKTRGQQVTLRCSPKSGHDTVSWYQQALGQGPQFIFQYYEEEERQRGNFPDRFSGHQFPNYSSELNVNALLLGDSALYLCASSLVLAGLSTDTQYFGPGTRLTVL.

The rearrangement uses TRBV6-5 and TRBJ2-7; the match to TRBD1 covers 8 bases. Germline values: CDR1 MNHEY, CDR2 SVGAGI. The CDR3 is 14 amino acids. The V gene end was trimmed by 8 bases and the J gene end by 7 bases; junction bases not matched to a gene: 13. CDR3 loop: CASSPGQGVGEQYF. The CDR3 region has the DNA TGTGCCAGCTCCCCCGGACAGGGAGTCGGAGAGCAGTACTTC.

CDR3 loop: CASSPLVDSGTDTQYF. The CDR3 region has the DNA TGTGCCAGCTCACCCCTCGTCGACAGCGGCACAGATACGCAGTATTTT. V and J are TRBV18 and TRBJ2-3, with D possibly matching TRBD1 (5 bases). Germline CDR1 KGHSH, CDR2 LQKENI. This CDR3 comprises 16 residues. V was cut by 3 bases and J by 1 base, with 14 bases left in between.

This clone was counted once. The J gene is TRBJ2-5, the V gene TRBV10-3; TRBD1 might be the D (6 bases). CDR3 length equals 15 residues. Germline V gene lookup returns CDR1 ENHRY and CDR2 SYGVKD. The V and J ends lost 3 bases and 2 bases respectively, with 13 bases between them. The CDR3 region has the DNA TGTGCCATCAGTGAAAGACCAAGGGGGCAAGAGACCCAGTACTTC. Its translation is CAISERPRGQETQYF.

This clone has only a few counts. The rearrangement joins TRBV27 to TRBJ2-7, with TRBD1 matching over 9 bases. Per the germline V gene, CDR1 is MNHEY and CDR2 is SMNVEV (reference sequence). Trimming removed 6 bases from V and 3 bases from J; junction bases left unmatched: 6. The CDR3 spans 14 residues. DNA for the CDR3: TGTGCCAGCAGGGGACAGGGCGCTCTCTACGAGCAGTACTTC. The encoded protein is CASRGQGALYEQYF.

V is TRBV11-3 and J is TRBJ1-1; no firm D call. V was clipped by 4 bases and J by 2 bases, with 14 bases between them. Germline-derived CDR1 and CDR2 are SGHNT and YENEEA. The CDR3 has 15 amino acids. CDR3 loop: CASSWSRRGNTEAFF. CDR3 coding DNA: TGTGCCAGCAGCTGGTCCCGACGGGGTAACACTGAAGCTTTCTTT.

This clone was picked up one time. The CDR3 region has the DNA TGTGCCAGCAGTCCCCGGGACAGGGCTTATTTT. This encodes CASSPRDRAYF. V gene TRBV2 combines with J gene TRBJ2-3; TRBD1 agrees at 9 bases. There are 11 residues in the CDR3. V lost 5 bases and J lost 15; bases outside the gene matches: 6. Germline CDR1 reads SNHLY; CDR2 reads FYNNEI. The full variable domain, in which reference TRBV2 and TRBJ2-3 provide the parts outside the CDR3, is EPEVTQTPSHQVTQMGQEVILRCVPISNHLYFYWYRQILGQKVEFLVSFYNNEISEKSEIFDDQFSVERPDGSNFTLKIRSTKLEDSAMYFCASSPRDRAYFGPGTRLTVL.

This chain joins TRBV4-2 and TRBJ2-7; possible D gene TRBD2, 6 bases. Deletions cut 3 bases from V and 0 bases from J, with 24 bases between. Germline V CDR1 and CDR2: LGHNA, YNFKEQ. The CDR3 runs to 19 residues. The CDR3 is CASSHLQKVSGRSSYEQYF. The DNA for the CDR3 is TGTGCCAGCAGCCATCTCCAAAAGGTTAGCGGCAGGAGCTCCTACGAGCAGTACTTC.

This clone was counted only a few times. The V gene is TRBV5-6, the J gene TRBJ2-1; 12 bases are shared with TRBD1. This CDR3 contains 15 residues. With 2 bases clipped from V and 12 bases from J, the junction kept 9 bases outside the gene matches. Germline V lookup: CDR1 SGHDT, CDR2 YYEEEE. The CDR3 protein is CASSFTGTGGATQFF. The CDR3 DNA is TGTGCCAGCAGCTTTACCGGGACAGGGGGCGCGACGCAGTTCTTC.

The rearrangement joins TRBV5-1 to TRBJ1-2, with D uncertain. The CDR3 loop spans 14 amino acids. Germline V CDR1 and CDR2: SGHRS, YFSETQ. Trimming cost V 1 base and J 2 bases, with 9 bases left between them. The CDR3: CASSLWETNYGYTF. The DNA for the CDR3 is TGCGCCAGCAGCTTGTGGGAGACGAACTATGGCTACACCTTC.